These 20 T cell receptor beta chains originate from one sample sequenced in a study of tumor-infiltrating lymphocytes in primary liver carcinoma (dated by TCRdb to about 2017). Data came from an Illumina HiSeq 2500. TCRbeta-specific cDNA was reverse-transcribed from around 500 ng total RNA using a constant-region primer and ProtoScript II reverse transcriptase. The TCRbeta libraries were prepared through three rounds of nested multiplex PCR following a slightly modified ARM-PCR procedure. The first two PCR rounds used multiplex TRBV1-TRBV30 forward primers with a Cbeta reverse primer, each for approximately 11 cycles. TCRdb cleaned the public reads at Q25 with fastp, built clones with MiXCR and kept in-frame beta chains. Each entry is one CDR3 protein sequence, shown with its most common DNA and genes. This sample holds about 320,000 distinct CDR3 sequences; 65% were observed only once. The top ten constitute roughly 9% of the sample.

TRIzol reagent was used to extract blood RNA from unsorted whole blood, while the DNeasy Blood & Tissue kit provided the germline DNA. The sequencing sample was made of peripheral blood. The receptor source for this set is a man aged 40-49 years with primary liver carcinoma and hepatitis B virus infection.

Details on this clonotype: Just one base apart from a much larger clone, this may be a read error. CDR3 nucleotides: TGTGCCAGCATCCCTACAGGGGGTGCAAATCAGCCCCAGCATTTT. It is translated as CASIPTGGANQPQHF. The rearrangement links TRBV6-5 to TRBJ1-5; 8 bases are shared with TRBD1. This CDR3 has 15 residues. Germline CDR1 is MNHEY and CDR2 is SVGAGI. Trimming took 7 bases from V and 4 from J; bases not matched to a gene: 9.

Remarks on this clonotype: A much larger clone is a single base away; this may be a read error. The J gene is TRBJ2-1, the V gene TRBV24-1, with a possible D match to TRBD2 (6 bases). Germline lookup yields CDR1 KGHDR and CDR2 SFDVKD. This CDR3 has 11 amino acids. In DNA, the CDR3 is TGTACCACGGGGCGGGATGATGAGCAGTTCTTC. Its translation: CTTGRDDEQFF.

This clonotype was counted at least ten times. The junction and the germline gene differ at one end; a read error may be behind it. V usage is TRBV10-3 and J usage is TRBJ2-1; possibly TRBD1 for D (5 bases). This CDR3 region has 13 residues. Per the germline V gene, CDR1 is ENHRY and CDR2 is SYGVKD. The CDR3 sequence is CAITEDNYNEQFF. The CDR3 DNA follows: TGTGCCATCACTGAGGACAATTACAATGAGCAGTTCTTC.

The count of this clonotype is one. A much bigger clone sits one base away, suggesting this may be a read error. This chain joins TRBV6-1 and TRBJ2-1; possible D gene TRBD2, 6 bases. The CDR3 has 11 amino acids. Germline V gives CDR1 MNHNS, CDR2 SASEGT. CDR3: CASSRTNGQFF. CDR3 DNA: TGTGCCAGCAGCAGGACTAATGGGCAGTTCTTC.

Notes on this clonotype: A read error is possible here, since a much larger clone lies one base away. This chain links TRBV10-3 with TRBJ2-3, with TRBD2 matching 9 bases. The CDR3 covers 14 residues. CDR1 ENHRY and CDR2 SYGVKD come from the germline V gene. Losses at the gene ends were 6 bases for V and 4 bases for J; bases not matched to a gene: 5. The CDR3 region has the DNA TGTGCCATCAGAATTAGCGGGAGCGCAGATACGCAGTATTTT. Residues: CAIRISGSADTQYF.

Concerning this clonotype: This could be a read error, since a much larger clone is one nucleotide away. In this CDR3 the conserved last residue, phenylalanine or tryptophan, is missing, so a read error is likely. CDR3 sequence reads: CASSFGGETQYL. CDR3 nucleotides: TGTGCCAGCAGTTTCGGGGGAGAGACCCAGTACCTC. The V and J genes are TRBV6-6 and TRBJ2-5; a possible D gene is TRBD2 (6 bases). The CDR3 is 12 residues long. Germline V lookup: CDR1 MNHNY, CDR2 SVGAGI (reference sequence). Deletions cut 4 bases from V and 4 bases from J, with 7 bases between.

Comment on this clonotype: The junction and the germline gene differ at one end; a read error may be behind it. V gene TRBV6-5 combines with J gene TRBJ2-1; perhaps TRBD2 as D (6 bases). Germline CDR1 is MNHEY and CDR2 is SVGAGI. The CDR3 loop spans 15 amino acids. The CDR3 nucleotides read TGTGCTAGCAGTTTTATGCTAGCGTCCTACAGTGAGCAGTTCTTC. Encoded protein: CASSFMLASYSEQFF.

Many counts were recorded for this clonotype. The chain links TRBV29-1 to TRBJ2-3; 10 bases agree with TRBD2. V shed 7 bases, J shed 5 bases, and the junction held 12 bases outside the gene matches. CDR3 length equals 15 residues. Germline V gene lookup returns CDR1 SQVTM and CDR2 ANQGSEA. The CDR3 spells CSAHVAGGMGDTQYF. For the CDR3, the DNA is TGCAGCGCTCACGTAGCGGGAGGAATGGGAGATACGCAGTATTTT.

For this clonotype: This may stem from a read error, because a much larger clone lies one nucleotide away. Given the absence of the conserved phenylalanine or tryptophan at the CDR3 end, a read error is likely. The V gene is TRBV29-1, the J gene TRBJ1-2; 9 bases match TRBD1. Germline V gene lookup returns CDR1 SQVTM and CDR2 ANQGSEA. V dropped 7 bases and J dropped 6; count of bases not matched to a gene: 15. This CDR3 is built from 15 residues. The CDR3 region has the DNA TGCAGCGCCCAGGGGGGACAGGGAAGTAAGCATGGCTACACCTTA. This translates into CSAQGGQGSKHGYTL.

Concerning this clonotype itself: Just one base apart from a much larger clone, this may be a read error. The CDR3 does not end in the conserved phenylalanine or tryptophan, so this is likely a read error. The rearrangement uses TRBV29-1 and TRBJ1-6; unclear D gene. The CDR3 contains 16 residues. Looked up from germline, CDR1 is SQVTM and CDR2 is ANQGSEA. Trimming pared 5 bases from V and 3 bases from J, leaving 17 bases between. Written as DNA, the CDR3 is TGCAGCGTTCTTAAAAGGATTTTGGGCTATAATTCACCCCTCCACCTT. Protein: CSVLKRILGYNSPLHL.

Turning to this clonotype: A junction boundary mismatches the germline segment, possibly from a read error. The chain couples TRBV4-3 to TRBJ2-7; 10 nucleotides line up with TRBD1. The CDR3 runs 15 residues. From germline, CDR1 is LGHNA and CDR2 YSLEER. CDR3 in DNA: TGCACCAGCAGCCAAGAGGACAGGGGGTCCAATGAGCAGTACTTC. It is translated as CTSSQEDRGSNEQYF.

The sample holds a few counts of this clonotype. This chain links TRBV28 with TRBJ2-1, with 11 bases aligning to TRBD1. Germline assignment: CDR1 MDHEN and CDR2 SYDVKM. CDR3 length: 16 residues. Trimming removed 0 bases from V and 7 bases from J; junction bases left unmatched: 5. CDR3 sequence reads: CASSLWVRDRGNEQFF. For the CDR3, the DNA is TGTGCCAGCAGTTTATGGGTGCGGGACAGGGGGAATGAGCAGTTCTTC.

The V and J genes are TRBV5-1 and TRBJ2-7; TRBD1 aligns across 10 bases. CDR1 and CDR2 from the germline V gene are SGHRS and YFSETQ. V shed 3 bases, J shed 7 bases, and the junction held 7 bases outside the gene matches. The CDR3 contains 14 residues. The CDR3, as DNA: TGCGCCAGCAGCTCGGCGGGACAGGGGTTGGAGCAGTACTTC. This encodes CASSSAGQGLEQYF.

As for this clonotype: The junction shows a germline mismatch at one end, possibly a read error. The chain has TRBV5-4 and TRBJ2-1; a weak D match, TRBD1 (7 bases). Germline CDR1 is SGHNT and CDR2 is YYREEE (reference sequence). This CDR3 comprises 16 residues. The DNA of the CDR3 is TGTGCCAGCAGCCCCGGCGGAGGGGGCTATGTGAATGAGCAGCTCTTT. Protein product: CASSPGGGGYVNEQLF.

Remarks on this clonotype: A junction end diverges from the germline sequence, so it may reflect a read error. The V call is TRBV7-8, the J call TRBJ2-7; D gene uncertain. This CDR3 comprises 13 residues. The germline CDR1 and CDR2 sequences are SGHVS and FQNEAQ. For the CDR3, the DNA is TGTGCCAGCAGCCCCAGGTTTCCCTACGAGCGGTACTTC. Protein product: CASSPRFPYERYF.

This clonotype has a handful of counts. The chain is built from TRBV28 and TRBJ2-7; the match to TRBD1 covers 8 bases. The germline V gene has CDR1 MDHEN and CDR2 SYDVKM. After removal of 6 bases from V and 2 bases from J, the junction contained 12 bases not matched to a gene. This CDR3 is 16 amino acids long. In nucleotides, the CDR3 is TGTGCCAGCAGCCAACCTTGGACAGGGAAAGCCTACGAGCAGTACTTC. This codes for CASSQPWTGKAYEQYF.

V and J are TRBV11-2 and TRBJ1-1; 9 bases fit TRBD1. The CDR3 consists of 15 residues. The germline V gene has CDR1 SGHAT and CDR2 FQNNGV. J was trimmed by 4 bases and V by 6 bases; bases with no gene match: 9. The CDR3 DNA sequence: TGTGCCAGCAGTCGGGACAGGGCTAAGGGCACTGAAGCTTTCTTT. It codes for CASSRDRAKGTEAFF.

In the case of this clonotype: This CDR3 fails to terminate in the conserved phenylalanine or tryptophan, so it likely reflects a read error. The chain combines TRBV20-1 with TRBJ2-3, with a tentative D call TRBD1 (6 bases). Trimming removed 2 bases from V and 4 bases from J, with 16 bases in between. The CDR3 is 15 amino acids. Germline V gene lookup returns CDR1 DFQATT and CDR2 SNEGSKA (reference sequence). The CDR3 here is CSARKPGHLADTQYL. The CDR3 DNA sequence: TGCAGTGCTAGAAAACCGGGACACCTCGCAGATACGCAGTATCTT.

This chain uses TRBV30 with TRBJ2-7, with a weak D call TRBD2 (6 bases). The CDR3 runs to 11 residues. The germline V and J ends were trimmed by 8 bases and 3 bases, with 11 bases remaining between them. Germline V gives CDR1 GTSNPN, CDR2 SVGIG (reference sequence). The CDR3 nucleotides are TGTGCCCGGGGACTTGACTACGAGCAGTACTTC. Translating it yields CARGLDYEQYF.

The rearrangement uses TRBV29-1 and TRBJ2-4; TRBD1 might be the D (6 bases). The CDR3 totals 14 residues. Trimming stripped 6 bases from V and 3 bases from J, with 15 bases between. From germline, CDR1 is SQVTM and CDR2 ANQGSEA. The CDR3 bases are TGCAGCGTCCGGGACACGCTAGACAAAAACATTCAGTACTTC. Protein product: CSVRDTLDKNIQYF.